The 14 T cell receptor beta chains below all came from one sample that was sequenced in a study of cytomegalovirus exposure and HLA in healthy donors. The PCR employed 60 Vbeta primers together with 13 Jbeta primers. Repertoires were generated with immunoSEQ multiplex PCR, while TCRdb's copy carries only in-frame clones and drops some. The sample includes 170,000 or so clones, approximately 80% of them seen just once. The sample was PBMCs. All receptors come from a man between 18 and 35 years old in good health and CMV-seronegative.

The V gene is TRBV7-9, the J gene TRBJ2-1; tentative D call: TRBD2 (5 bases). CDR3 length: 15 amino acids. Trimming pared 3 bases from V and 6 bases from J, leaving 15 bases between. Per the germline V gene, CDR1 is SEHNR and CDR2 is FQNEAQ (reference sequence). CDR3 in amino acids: CASSLGSDRGNEQFF. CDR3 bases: TGTGCCAGCAGCTTGGGGTCTGACCGGGGCAATGAGCAGTTCTTC.

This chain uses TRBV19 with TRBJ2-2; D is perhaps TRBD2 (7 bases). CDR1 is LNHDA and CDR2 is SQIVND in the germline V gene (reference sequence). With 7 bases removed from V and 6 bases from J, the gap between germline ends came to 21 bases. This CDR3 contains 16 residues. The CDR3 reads CASKKGGPGAAGELFF. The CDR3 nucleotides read TGTGCCAGTAAGAAGGGAGGGCCAGGGGCGGCCGGGGAGCTGTTTTTT.

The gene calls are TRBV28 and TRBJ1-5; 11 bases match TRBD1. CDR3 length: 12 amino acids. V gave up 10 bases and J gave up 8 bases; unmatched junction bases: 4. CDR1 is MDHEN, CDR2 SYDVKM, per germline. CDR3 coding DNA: TGTGCCATCGGGACAGGGGGAGAGCCCCAGCATTTT. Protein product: CAIGTGGEPQHF.

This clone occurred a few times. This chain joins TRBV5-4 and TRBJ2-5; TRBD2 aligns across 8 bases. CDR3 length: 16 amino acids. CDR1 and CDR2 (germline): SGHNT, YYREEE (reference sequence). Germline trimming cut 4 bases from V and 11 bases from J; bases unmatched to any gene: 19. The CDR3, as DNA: TGTGCCAGCAGCCGAGCGGGAGCTACTCCTACGGGGGAGCAGTACTTC. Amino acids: CASSRAGATPTGEQYF.

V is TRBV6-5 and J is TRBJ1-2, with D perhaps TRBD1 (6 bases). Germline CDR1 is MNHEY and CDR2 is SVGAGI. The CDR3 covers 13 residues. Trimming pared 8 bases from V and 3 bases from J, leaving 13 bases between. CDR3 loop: CASGFTGHYGYTF. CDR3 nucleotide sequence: TGTGCCAGCGGGTTTACAGGGCACTATGGCTACACCTTC.

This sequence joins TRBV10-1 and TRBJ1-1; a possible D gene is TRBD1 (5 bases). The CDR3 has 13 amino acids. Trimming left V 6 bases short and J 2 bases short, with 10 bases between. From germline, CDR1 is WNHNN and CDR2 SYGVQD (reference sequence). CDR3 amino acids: CASRPTENTEAFF. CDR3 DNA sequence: TGCGCCAGCAGGCCGACAGAAAACACTGAAGCTTTCTTT.

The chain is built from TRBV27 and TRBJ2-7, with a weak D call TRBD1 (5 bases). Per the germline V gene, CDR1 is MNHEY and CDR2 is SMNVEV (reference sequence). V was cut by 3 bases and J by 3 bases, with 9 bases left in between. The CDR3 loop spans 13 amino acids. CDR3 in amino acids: CASSLQGFYEQYF. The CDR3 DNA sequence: TGTGCCAGCAGTTTGCAGGGTTTCTACGAGCAGTACTTC.

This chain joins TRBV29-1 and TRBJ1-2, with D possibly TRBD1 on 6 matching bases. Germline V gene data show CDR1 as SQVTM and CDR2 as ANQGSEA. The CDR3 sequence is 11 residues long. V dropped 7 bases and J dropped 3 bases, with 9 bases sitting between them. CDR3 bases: TGCAGCGCCTCAGGGGACTATGGCTACACCTTC. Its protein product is CSASGDYGYTF.

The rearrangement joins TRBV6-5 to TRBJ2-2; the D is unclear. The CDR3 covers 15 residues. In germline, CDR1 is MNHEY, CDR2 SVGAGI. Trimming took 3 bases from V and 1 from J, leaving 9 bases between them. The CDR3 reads CASSYPGENTGELFF. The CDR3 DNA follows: TGTGCCAGCAGTTATCCGGGTGAGAACACCGGGGAGCTGTTTTTT.

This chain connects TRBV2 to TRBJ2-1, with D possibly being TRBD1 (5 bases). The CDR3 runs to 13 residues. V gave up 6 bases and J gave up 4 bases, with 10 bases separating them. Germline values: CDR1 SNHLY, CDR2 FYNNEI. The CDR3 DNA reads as TGTGCCAGCAGGCGGACATCGTACAATGAGCAGTTCTTC. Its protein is CASRRTSYNEQFF. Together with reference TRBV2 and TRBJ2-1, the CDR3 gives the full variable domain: EPEVTQTPSHQVTQMGQEVILRCVPISNHLYFYWYRQILGQKVEFLVSFYNNEISEKSEIFDDQFSVERPDGSNFTLKIRSTKLEDSAMYFCASRRTSYNEQFFGPGTRLTVL.

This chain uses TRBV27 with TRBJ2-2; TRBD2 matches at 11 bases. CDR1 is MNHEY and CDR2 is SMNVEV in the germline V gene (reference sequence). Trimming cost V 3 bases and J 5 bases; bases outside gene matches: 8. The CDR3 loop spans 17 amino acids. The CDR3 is CASSFSGTSGRTGELFF. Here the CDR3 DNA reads TGTGCCAGCAGTTTCTCCGGGACTAGCGGACGTACCGGGGAGCTGTTTTTT.

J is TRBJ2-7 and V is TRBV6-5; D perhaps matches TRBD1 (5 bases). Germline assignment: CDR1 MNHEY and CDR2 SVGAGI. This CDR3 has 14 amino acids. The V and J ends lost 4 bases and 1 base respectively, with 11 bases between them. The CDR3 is CASSFTQESYEQYF. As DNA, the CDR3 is TGTGCCAGCAGTTTCACACAGGAGTCCTACGAGCAGTACTTC.

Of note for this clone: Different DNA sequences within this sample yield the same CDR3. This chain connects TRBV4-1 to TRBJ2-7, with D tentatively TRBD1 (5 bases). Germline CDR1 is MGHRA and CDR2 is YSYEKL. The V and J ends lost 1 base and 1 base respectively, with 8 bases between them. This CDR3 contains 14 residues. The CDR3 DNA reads TGCGCCAGCAGCCAAGGCGACAGTTCCTACGAGCAGTACTTC. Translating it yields CASSQGDSSYEQYF.

CDR3 loop: CATSGRDRGGNEQFF. CDR3 DNA sequence: TGTGCCACCAGCGGCCGGGACAGGGGAGGCAATGAGCAGTTCTTC. The genes are TRBV15 and TRBJ2-1; 10 nucleotides line up with TRBD1. Germline trimming cut 5 bases from V and 6 bases from J; bases unmatched to any gene: 7. Germline V CDR1 and CDR2: LNHNV, YYDKDF (reference sequence). CDR3 length: 15 amino acids.